The present T cell receptor (beta chain) was sequenced within a study of control samples from healthy donors and cancer patients. Sequencing used immunoSEQ multiplex PCR; TCRdb keeps in-frame clones, though not all of them. Among more than 85,000 clones listed, approximately 83% were seen once. This CDR3 has 14 residues. The germline V gene encodes CDR1 SGHTA and CDR2 FQGNSA. V shed 5 bases and J shed 6 bases, with 14 bases lying between them. The sample taken for sequencing was blood. The chain is built from TRBV7-2 and TRBJ2-4; D ambiguous. The origin of this receptor is a woman aged 45 to 65 in good health. The CDR3 spells CASSLDGTANIQYF. As DNA, the CDR3 is TGTGCCAGCAGCCTAGACGGAACCGCAAACATTCAGTACTTC.